These T cell receptor beta chains were read from a single sample in a study of blood T cell dynamics during melanoma immunotherapy. The protocol was immunoSEQ multiplex PCR, while the TCRdb copy is restricted to in-frame clones and leaves out a portion. The profile shows 15,000 to 20,000 clones, approximately 94% of them singletons. This material consisted of effector memory CD8+ T cells from blood, taken from a patient treated with checkpoint blockade. Receptor source: a human donor with melanoma. Both conserved end residues are part of each CDR3. D genes are given only for firm matches. Some rows mark clone size as missing; the rest say once, few, many or name a class of expanded clone.

v_gene,d_gene,abundance,len,j_gene,CDR3aa,CDR3nt
TRBV6-5,TRBD1,few,14,TRBJ1-5,CASSNRGRDQPQHF,TGTGCCAGCAGCAACAGGGGGCGGGATCAGCCCCAGCATTTT
TRBV19,TRBD2,.,15,TRBJ2-1,CASSILAGGPNEQFF,TGTGCCAGTAGTATCCTAGCGGGAGGGCCTAATGAGCAGTTCTTC
TRBV5-4,.,.,11,TRBJ2-7,CASSFGYEQYF,TGTGCCAGCAGCTTTGGCTACGAGCAGTACTTC
TRBV10-3,.,.,18,TRBJ1-2,CATNAGGAGTSANYGYTF,TGTGCCACCAACGCGGGGGGAGCAGGTACTTCAGCTAACTATGGCTACACCTTC
TRBV14,.,.,17,TRBJ2-7,CASSQGTGTFSSYEQYF,TGTGCCAGCAGCCAAGGGACTGGGACTTTTAGCTCCTACGAGCAGTACTTC
TRBV5-8,TRBD1,.,14,TRBJ2-7,CASSFGTEFYEQYF,TGTGCCAGCAGCTTTGGGACAGAATTCTACGAGCAGTACTTC
TRBV7-9,.,.,14,TRBJ1-1,CASSPRRIYTEAFF,TGTGCCAGCAGCCCCCGACGGATCTATACTGAAGCTTTCTTT
TRBV7-8,.,.,14,TRBJ1-5,CASSFRGSNQPQHF,TGTGCCAGCAGCTTCAGGGGAAGCAATCAGCCCCAGCATTTT
TRBV7-2,TRBD2,.,15,TRBJ2-1,CASSPPSGINNEQFF,TGTGCCAGCAGCCCGCCTAGCGGGATTAACAATGAGCAGTTCTTC
TRBV29-1,.,.,12,TRBJ1-1,CSVDTQEDEAFF,TGCAGCGTTGATACGCAGGAGGATGAAGCTTTCTTT
TRBV6-6,.,.,14,TRBJ1-2,CASSYSRREGGYTF,TGTGCCAGCAGTTACTCTCGCAGGGAAGGTGGCTACACCTTC
TRBV11-2,.,.,12,TRBJ2-5,CASSLGQETQYF,TGTGCCAGCAGCTTGGGCCAAGAGACCCAGTACTTC
TRBV9,TRBD2,.,15,TRBJ2-7,CASSVSGGRAYEQHF,TGTGCCAGCAGCGTATCAGGCGGGAGGGCCTACGAGCAGCACTTC
TRBV4-1,TRBD1,.,14,TRBJ2-7,CASSQGTGVYEQYF,TGCGCCAGCAGCCAAGGGACAGGGGTCTACGAGCAGTACTTC
TRBV5-4,.,.,14,TRBJ2-7,CASSLGVGTYEQYF,TGTGCCAGCAGCTTGGGCGTAGGTACCTACGAGCAGTACTTC
TRBV7-9,TRBD1,.,16,TRBJ2-1,CASSSLPADRGNEQFF,TGTGCCAGCAGCTCCCTCCCGGCGGACAGGGGGAATGAGCAGTTCTTC
TRBV7-6,TRBD1,.,15,TRBJ1-2,CASSQEAGGSRGYTF,TGTGCCAGCAGCCAGGAGGCAGGGGGGTCTCGGGGCTACACCTTC
TRBV4-1,TRBD1,.,18,TRBJ2-7,CASSQEGEIGTGSYEQYF,TGCGCCAGCAGCCAAGAGGGGGAAATCGGGACAGGTTCCTACGAGCAGTACTTC
TRBV28,TRBD2,.,15,TRBJ2-1,CASLLAGGPGNEQFF,TGTGCCAGTCTCCTAGCGGGAGGGCCCGGGAATGAGCAGTTCTTC
TRBV28,.,.,13,TRBJ1-1,CASSLGRATEAFF,TGTGCCAGCAGTTTAGGCAGGGCCACTGAAGCTTTCTTT
TRBV4-1,.,.,15,TRBJ2-1,CASSPRGAGTIEQFF,TGCGCCAGCAGCCCACGGGGGGCGGGTACAATAGAGCAGTTCTTC
TRBV7-9,.,.,15,TRBJ1-1,CASSPTLTVNTEAFF,TGTGCCAGCAGCCCCACTTTAACAGTGAACACTGAAGCTTTCTTT
TRBV4-2,TRBD2,.,16,TRBJ2-2,CASSSKREVRDGELFF,TGTGCCAGCAGCTCGAAGCGGGAGGTGAGGGACGGGGAGCTGTTTTTT
TRBV5-1,TRBD1,.,15,TRBJ1-2,CASSYRDRVLDGYTF,TGCGCCAGCAGCTACCGGGACAGGGTTTTAGATGGCTACACCTTC
TRBV7-9,.,.,13,TRBJ2-1,CASSPPGTGEQFF,TGTGCCAGCAGCCCACCCGGAACGGGTGAGCAGTTCTTC
TRBV28,.,.,12,TRBJ1-5,CASQFQGQPQHF,TGTGCCAGCCAATTCCAGGGTCAGCCCCAGCATTTT
TRBV27,.,.,17,TRBJ1-5,CASNASGTTDRGQPQHF,TGTGCCAGCAATGCCTCCGGGACAACCGACCGTGGACAGCCCCAGCATTTT
TRBV9,.,.,15,TRBJ1-2,CASSVGGTTNYGYTF,TGTGCCAGCAGCGTAGGAGGCACAACCAACTATGGCTACACCTTC
TRBV7-9,TRBD1,.,14,TRBJ2-7,CASSGRDRSYEQYF,TGTGCCAGCAGCGGACGGGACAGGTCCTACGAGCAGTACTTC
TRBV5-1,.,.,14,TRBJ2-7,CASSLGQSSYEQYF,TGCGCCAGCAGCTTAGGACAGAGCTCCTACGAGCAGTACTTC
TRBV9,.,.,14,TRBJ1-1,CASSVQGFGTEAFF,TGTGCCAGCAGCGTACAGGGTTTCGGTACTGAAGCTTTCTTT
TRBV7-2,TRBD2,.,17,TRBJ2-5,CASSPTGLAVYQETQYF,TGTGCCAGCAGCCCTACCGGACTAGCGGTGTACCAAGAGACCCAGTACTTC
TRBV7-9,TRBD2,.,15,TRBJ2-7,CASSREAGGRREQYF,TGTGCCAGCAGCCGCGAAGCGGGAGGGCGAAGGGAGCAGTACTTC
TRBV28,.,.,16,TRBJ2-4,CASSLGGVQARNIQYF,TGTGCCAGCAGTTTGGGGGGTGTACAGGCCAGAAACATTCAGTACTTC
TRBV19,.,once,15,TRBJ1-5,CASSIDGEGNQPQHF,TGTGCCAGTAGTATAGATGGGGAAGGTAATCAGCCCCAGCATTTT
TRBV6-5,TRBD2,.,15,TRBJ2-5,CASSPGTSHWETQYF,TGTGCCAGCAGTCCAGGGACTAGCCATTGGGAGACCCAGTACTTC
TRBV25-1,.,.,11,TRBJ2-7,CASGPLSEQYF,TGTGCCAGTGGTCCGCTCAGCGAGCAGTACTTC
TRBV27,TRBD1,.,14,TRBJ1-4,CASSLKGAREKLFF,TGTGCCAGCAGTTTAAAGGGGGCGCGTGAAAAACTGTTTTTT
TRBV5-6,TRBD1,.,14,TRBJ2-7,CASSYSGTAYEQYF,TGTGCCAGCAGCTACTCCGGGACAGCCTACGAGCAGTACTTC
TRBV7-6,TRBD2,.,15,TRBJ2-3,CASSKPGLGADTQYF,TGTGCCAGCAGCAAACCGGGACTAGGGGCAGATACGCAGTATTTT
TRBV7-7,TRBD2,.,17,TRBJ2-2,CASSPTQLAGGSGELFF,TGTGCTAGCAGCCCGACCCAACTAGCGGGAGGTTCCGGGGAGCTGTTTTTT
TRBV7-9,.,.,15,TRBJ2-3,CASSLLDWRDNTQYF,TGTGCCAGCAGCTTATTGGACTGGAGGGATAATACGCAGTATTTT
TRBV4-1,TRBD1,few,15,TRBJ2-7,CASSSGQASTYEQYF,TGCGCCAGCAGCTCGGGACAGGCGAGCACCTACGAGCAGTACTTC